The clone carrying this T cell receptor (beta chain) was detected ten times or more. The target antigen is unknown. The sample belongs to a study of neurological immune-mediated disorders. Each CDR3 protein is one row after TCRdb ran MiXCR on the 5' RACE reads. The sample consists of 40,000 or so distinct CDR3 sequences, about 4.4% of them appearing once. Germline V gene lookup returns CDR1 SGHRS and CDR2 YFSETQ. V was pared by 4 bases and J by 1 base, with 8 bases between. The CDR3 spans 13 residues. Study outcomes and limitations: None of the CDR3 amino acid sequences of expanded clones were shared across subjects, and this suggested private repertoires in all groups.

The genes are TRBV5-1 and TRBJ1-1; D gene unclear. Sequencing used CD4+ T cells from blood. The sequence was collected from a young man in good health. The CDR3 loop is CASSVSPNTEAFF. CDR3 in DNA: TGCGCCAGCAGCGTGTCTCCGAACACTGAAGCTTTCTTT.